Sequencing of this T cell receptor (beta chain) was carried out in a study of T cell responses to AZD1222 COVID-19 vaccine (dated by TCRdb to about 2021). About the full investigation: TCR sequencing covered roughly 230 trial participants: 200 to 210 given two doses of AZD1222 and 26 given two doses of MenACWY control vaccine. Enrollment into the trials was organized by age into subgroups of 18-55, 56-69 and 70-plus years, and those subgroups contained about 150, 27 and 61 TCR-sequenced participants, respectively. Here is what the overall study found, with its caveats: Most participants were white British and females outnumbered males, and the authors suggested that clonal diversity may have been underestimated. Spike-specific TCR breadth and depth rose significantly after two AZD1222 doses compared with day 0 and with MenACWY recipients. Reportedly, close to half of the unique spike-specific TCRs recognized epitopes lying outside the regions that are mutated in the B.1.351 and B.1.1.7 variants. The vaccine-associated CD4 TCRs covered the entire spike protein, and the dominant responses fell in regions 160-218 and 743-854. Because no day 14 peak-response samples were available, repertoires were characterized only after the peak T cell response. The 56-69-year group was small, and its depth increase did not reach significance, likely because of low power. Only five or six AZD1222 recipients were SARS-CoV-2 seropositive at baseline, limiting conclusions about previously exposed vaccinees.

In light of the paper, this sample's time point label describes: about 28 days (+/-7) after the second vaccine dose. AZD1222 recipients whose second dose came at about 4 weeks and those whose second dose came at about 12 weeks were combined into one group, since spike-specific TCR depth and breadth did not differ between the two schedules. The vaccinee samples were drawn from two UK trials, COV001 and COV002, one of which was a single-blind randomized controlled phase 2/3 trial testing AZD1222 (ChAdOx1 nCoV-19) in healthy adults. Trial participant PBMC samples were collected at day 0 and day 28 after the second dose for TCRbeta chain sequencing. Deletion took 4 bases off V and 7 bases off J, with a span of 14 bases between the germline ends. The CDR3 holds 13 amino acids from the cysteine to the phenylalanine. Here the CDR3 DNA is all that survives: 39 bases in frame from base 1. From the germline V gene, CDR1 is SGHRS and CDR2 is YFSETQ.

The CDR3 regions of human TCRbeta chains were analyzed by immunosequencing. The authors' analysis ran thus. Repertoire TCRs were checked for matches against a reference library of SARS-CoV-2-specific TCRs that had been generated using the MIRA antigen-specificity platform. Breadth was defined as the fraction of unique TCRs that were SARS-CoV-2-associated, and depth was defined as the fraction of total T cells that were SARS-CoV-2-associated. Each spike-specific TCR was assigned to its reactive spike region and to a CD4 or CD8 class using the MIRA data. Log10-transformed breadth and depth values were compared by one-way ANOVA with Sidak's multiple comparisons tests. This is the immuneACCESS table as TCRdb keeps it, with only in-frame sequences that have V and J called. A part of the clones is gone; compared with another copy, unresolved V genes explain less than half, and the rest is unexplained. The V and J calls and the clone size are those of that table, but D and trimming were determined from the DNA. The sample has some 79,000 clones on record, 80% to 90% of them singletons. The ten largest clones capture about 12% of the sample.

In the case of this clone: Its antigen target is currently unknown. There are no base qualities to consult, and no much larger clone falls within one base.

The input for sequencing was peripheral blood, taken 28 days after the second AZD1222 dose. Recombination linked TRBV5-1 to TRBJ1-2, with TRBD1 perhaps the D gene, on 5 matching bases. This clonotype was obtained from an adult who received the AZD1222 COVID-19 vaccine. The sequenced DNA is TGCGCCAGCAGCGCCTCCGGGGGGGTTGGCTACACCTTC. This yields the protein CASSASGGVGYTF. The CDR3 plus the reference TRBV5-1 and TRBJ1-2 genes for the other parts give the full variable domain: KAGVTQTPRYLIKTRGQQVTLSCSPISGHRSVSWYQQTPGQGLQFLFEYFSETQRNKGNFPGRFSGRQFSNSRSEMNVSTLELGDSALYLCASSASGGVGYTFGSGTRLTVV.